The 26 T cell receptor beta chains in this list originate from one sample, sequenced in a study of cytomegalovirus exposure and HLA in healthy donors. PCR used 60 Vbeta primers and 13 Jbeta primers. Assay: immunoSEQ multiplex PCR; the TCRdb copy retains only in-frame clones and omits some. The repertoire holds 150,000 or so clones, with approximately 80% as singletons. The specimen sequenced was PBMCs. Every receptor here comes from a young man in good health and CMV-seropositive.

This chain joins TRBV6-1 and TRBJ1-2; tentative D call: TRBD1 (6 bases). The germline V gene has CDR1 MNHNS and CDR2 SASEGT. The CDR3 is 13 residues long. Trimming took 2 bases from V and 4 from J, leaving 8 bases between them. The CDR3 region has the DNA TGTGCCAGCAGTGAAACGGACAGCTATGGCTACACCTTC. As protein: CASSETDSYGYTF.

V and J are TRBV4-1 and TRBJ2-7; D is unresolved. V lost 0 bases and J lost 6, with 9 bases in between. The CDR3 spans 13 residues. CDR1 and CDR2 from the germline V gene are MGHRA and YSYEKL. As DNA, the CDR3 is TGCGCCAGCAGCCAAGATCGAGCCCTCGAGCAGTACTTC. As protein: CASSQDRALEQYF.

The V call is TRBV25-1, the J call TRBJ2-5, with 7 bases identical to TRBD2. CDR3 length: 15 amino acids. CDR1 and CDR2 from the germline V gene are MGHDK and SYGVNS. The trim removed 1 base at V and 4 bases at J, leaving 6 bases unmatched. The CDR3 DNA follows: TGTGCCAGCAGTGAATTGGGCGGGGGTTTAGAGACCCAGTACTTC. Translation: CASSELGGGLETQYF. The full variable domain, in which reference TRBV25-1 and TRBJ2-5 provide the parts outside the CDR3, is EADIYQTPRYLVIGTGKKITLECSQTMGHDKMYWYQQDPGMELHLIHYSYGVNSTEKGDLSSESTVSRIRTEHFPLTLESARPSHTSQYLCASSELGGGLETQYFGPGTRLLVL.

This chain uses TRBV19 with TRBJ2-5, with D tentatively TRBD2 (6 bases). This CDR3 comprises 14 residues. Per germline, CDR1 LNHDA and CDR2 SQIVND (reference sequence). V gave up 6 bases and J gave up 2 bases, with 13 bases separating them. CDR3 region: CASSAGLSQETQYF. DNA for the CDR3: TGTGCCAGTAGCGCGGGACTCTCACAAGAGACCCAGTACTTC.

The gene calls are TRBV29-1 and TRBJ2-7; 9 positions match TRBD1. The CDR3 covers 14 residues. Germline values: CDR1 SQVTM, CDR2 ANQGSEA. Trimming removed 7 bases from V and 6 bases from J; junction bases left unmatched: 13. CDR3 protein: CSARDGTGSTEQYF. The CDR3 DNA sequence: TGCAGCGCAAGGGACGGGACAGGGTCAACCGAGCAGTACTTC.

This CDR3 is CASSLTVSTDTQYF. The CDR3, as DNA: TGTGCCAGCAGCCTAACAGTTAGCACAGATACGCAGTATTTT. V and J are TRBV28 and TRBJ2-3, with D unresolved. CDR1 is MDHEN and CDR2 is SYDVKM in the germline V gene. Between the trimmed V and J ends, which lost 6 bases and 0 bases, there was a span of 10 bases. This CDR3 has 14 amino acids.

CDR3 sequence: CASSLTGGTNEKLFF. Written as DNA, the CDR3 is TGTGCCAGCAGTCTAACAGGGGGAACTAATGAAAAACTGTTTTTT. The V and J genes are TRBV9 and TRBJ1-4; 8 bases fit TRBD1. J was trimmed by 1 base and V by 5 bases; bases with no gene match: 4. The CDR3 sequence is 15 residues long. Germline loops: CDR1 SGDLS, CDR2 YYNGEE. Full variable domain (outside the CDR3, taken from reference TRBV9 and TRBJ1-4): DSGVTQTPKHLITATGQRVTLRCSPRSGDLSVYWYQQSLDQGLQFLIQYYNGEERAKGNILERFSAQQFPDLHSELNLSSLELGDSALYFCASSLTGGTNEKLFFGSGTQLSVL.

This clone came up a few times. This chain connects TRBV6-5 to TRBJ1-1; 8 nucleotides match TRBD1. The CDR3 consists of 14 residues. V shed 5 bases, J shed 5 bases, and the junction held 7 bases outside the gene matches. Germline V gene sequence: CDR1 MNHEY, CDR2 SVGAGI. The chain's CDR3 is CASSGRTGWTEAFF. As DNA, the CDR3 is TGTGCCAGCAGTGGAAGGACAGGGTGGACTGAAGCTTTCTTT.

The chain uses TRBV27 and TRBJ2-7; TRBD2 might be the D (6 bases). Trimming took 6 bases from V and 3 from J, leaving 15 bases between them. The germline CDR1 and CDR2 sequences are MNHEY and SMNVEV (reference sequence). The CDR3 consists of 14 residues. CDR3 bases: TGTGCCAGCAGGGGGGGTACAGACCTCTACGAGCAGTACTTC. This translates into CASRGGTDLYEQYF.

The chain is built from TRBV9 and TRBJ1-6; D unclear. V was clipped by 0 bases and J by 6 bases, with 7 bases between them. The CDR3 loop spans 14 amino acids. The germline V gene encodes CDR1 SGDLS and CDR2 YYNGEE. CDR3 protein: CASSVGGSNSPLHF. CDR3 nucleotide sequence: TGTGCCAGCAGCGTAGGCGGCAGTAATTCACCCCTCCACTTT.

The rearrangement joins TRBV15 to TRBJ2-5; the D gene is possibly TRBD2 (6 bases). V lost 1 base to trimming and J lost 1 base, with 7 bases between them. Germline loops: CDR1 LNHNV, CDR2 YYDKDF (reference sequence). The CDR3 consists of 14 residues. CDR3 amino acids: CATSRASVQETQYF. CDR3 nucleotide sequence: TGTGCCACCAGCAGAGCTAGCGTCCAAGAGACCCAGTACTTC.

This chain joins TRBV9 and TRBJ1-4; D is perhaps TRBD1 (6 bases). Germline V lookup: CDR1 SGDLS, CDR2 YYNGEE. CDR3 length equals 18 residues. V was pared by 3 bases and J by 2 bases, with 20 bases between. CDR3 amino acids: CASSGKPGAPGTNEKLFF. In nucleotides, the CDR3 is TGTGCCAGCAGCGGGAAGCCAGGGGCCCCTGGGACTAATGAAAAACTGTTTTTT.

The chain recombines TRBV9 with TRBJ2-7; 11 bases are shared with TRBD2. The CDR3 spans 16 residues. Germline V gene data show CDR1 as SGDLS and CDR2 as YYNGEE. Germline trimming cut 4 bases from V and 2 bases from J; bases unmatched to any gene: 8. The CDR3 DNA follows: TGTGCCAGCAGCCCAAGAACTAGCGGGAGAACCTACGAGCAGTACTTC. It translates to CASSPRTSGRTYEQYF. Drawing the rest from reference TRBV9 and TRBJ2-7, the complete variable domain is DSGVTQTPKHLITATGQRVTLRCSPRSGDLSVYWYQQSLDQGLQFLIQYYNGEERAKGNILERFSAQQFPDLHSELNLSSLELGDSALYFCASSPRTSGRTYEQYFGPGTRLTVT.

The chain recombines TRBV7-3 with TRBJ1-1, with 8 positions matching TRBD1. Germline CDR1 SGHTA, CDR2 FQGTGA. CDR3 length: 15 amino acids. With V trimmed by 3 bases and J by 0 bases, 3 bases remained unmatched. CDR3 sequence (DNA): TGTGCCAGCAGCTTGGACAGGGAGATGAACACTGAAGCTTTCTTT. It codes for CASSLDREMNTEAFF. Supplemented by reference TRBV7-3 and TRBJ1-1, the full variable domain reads GAGVSQTPSNKVTEKGKYVELRCDPISGHTALYWYRQSLGQGPEFLIYFQGTGAADDSGLPNDRFFAVRPEGSVSTLKIQRTERGDSAVYLCASSLDREMNTEAFFGQGTRLTVV.

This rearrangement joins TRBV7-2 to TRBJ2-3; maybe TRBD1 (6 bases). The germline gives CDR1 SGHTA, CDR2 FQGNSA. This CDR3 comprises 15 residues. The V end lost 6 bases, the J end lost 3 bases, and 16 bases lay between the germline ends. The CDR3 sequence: CASSFKWTATDTQYF. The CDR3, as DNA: TGTGCCAGCAGTTTTAAATGGACAGCTACAGATACGCAGTATTTT.

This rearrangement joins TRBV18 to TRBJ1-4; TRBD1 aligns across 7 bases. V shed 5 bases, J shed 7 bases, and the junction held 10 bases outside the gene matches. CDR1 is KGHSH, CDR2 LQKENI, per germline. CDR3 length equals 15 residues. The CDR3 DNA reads TGTGCCAGCTCAGCCTTTCGACAGGGTCTTGAAAAACTGTTTTTT. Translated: CASSAFRQGLEKLFF.

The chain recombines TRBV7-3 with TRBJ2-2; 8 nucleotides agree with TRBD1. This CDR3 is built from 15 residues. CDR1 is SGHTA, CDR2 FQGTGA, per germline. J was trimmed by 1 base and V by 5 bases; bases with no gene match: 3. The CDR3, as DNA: TGTGCCAGCAGCCCGGGGACAGGGAACACCGGGGAGCTGTTTTTT. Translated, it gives CASSPGTGNTGELFF.

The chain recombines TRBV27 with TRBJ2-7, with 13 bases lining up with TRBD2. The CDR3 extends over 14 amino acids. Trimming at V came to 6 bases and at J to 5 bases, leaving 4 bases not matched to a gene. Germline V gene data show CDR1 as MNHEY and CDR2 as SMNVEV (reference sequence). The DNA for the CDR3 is TGTGCCAGCAGACTAGCGGGAGGGGGCCACGAGCAGTACTTC. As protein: CASRLAGGGHEQYF.

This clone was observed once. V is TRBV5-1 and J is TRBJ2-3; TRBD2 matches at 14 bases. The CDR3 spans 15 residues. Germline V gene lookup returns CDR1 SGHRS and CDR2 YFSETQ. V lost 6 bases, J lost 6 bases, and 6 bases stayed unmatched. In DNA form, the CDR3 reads TGCGCCAGCAAGGGACTAGCGGGAGTAGGGGATACGCAGTATTTT. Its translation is CASKGLAGVGDTQYF.

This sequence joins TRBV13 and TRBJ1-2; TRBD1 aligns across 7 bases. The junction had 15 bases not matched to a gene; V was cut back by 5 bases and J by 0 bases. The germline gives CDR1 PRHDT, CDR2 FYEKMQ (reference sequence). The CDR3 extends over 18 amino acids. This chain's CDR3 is CASSPGGRGLGANYGYTF. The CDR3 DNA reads TGTGCCAGCAGCCCCGGCGGCAGGGGGTTGGGCGCTAACTATGGCTACACCTTC.

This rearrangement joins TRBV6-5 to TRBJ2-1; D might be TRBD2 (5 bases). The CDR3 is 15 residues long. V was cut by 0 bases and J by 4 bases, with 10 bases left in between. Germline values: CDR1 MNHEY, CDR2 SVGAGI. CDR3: CASSYSAGEYNEQFF. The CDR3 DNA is TGTGCCAGCAGTTACTCCGCTGGGGAGTACAATGAGCAGTTCTTC.

CDR3 DNA sequence: TGTGCCAGCAGCTTAGAAACAGGGCCCGCCTACGAGCAGTACTTC. Translating gives CASSLETGPAYEQYF. The chain joins TRBV7-9 to TRBJ2-7; tentatively, D is TRBD1 (6 bases). V gave up 1 base and J gave up 2 bases, with 12 bases separating them. There are 15 residues in the CDR3. CDR1 is SEHNR, CDR2 FQNEAQ, per germline (reference sequence).

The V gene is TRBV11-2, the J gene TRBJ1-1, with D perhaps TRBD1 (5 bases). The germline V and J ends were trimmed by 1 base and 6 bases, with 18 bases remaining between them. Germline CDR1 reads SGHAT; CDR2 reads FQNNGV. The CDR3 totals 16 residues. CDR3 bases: TGTGCCAGCAGCTTAGGTTTAGGCAGGGTGGACGCTGAAGCTTTCTTT. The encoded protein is CASSLGLGRVDAEAFF.

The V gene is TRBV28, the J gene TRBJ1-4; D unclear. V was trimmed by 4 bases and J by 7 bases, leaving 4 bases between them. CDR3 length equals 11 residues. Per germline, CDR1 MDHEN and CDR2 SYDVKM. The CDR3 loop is CASSSVEKLFF. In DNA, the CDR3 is TGTGCCAGCAGTTCTGTTGAAAAACTGTTTTTT.

CDR3: CASRKAGTVDGYTF. As DNA, the CDR3 is TGTGCCAGCAGGAAAGCCGGGACAGTAGATGGCTACACCTTC. The J gene is TRBJ1-2, the V gene TRBV7-9, with TRBD1 matching over 7 bases. The CDR3 loop spans 14 amino acids. Per the germline V gene, CDR1 is SEHNR and CDR2 is FQNEAQ (reference sequence). J was trimmed by 6 bases and V by 6 bases; bases with no gene match: 10.

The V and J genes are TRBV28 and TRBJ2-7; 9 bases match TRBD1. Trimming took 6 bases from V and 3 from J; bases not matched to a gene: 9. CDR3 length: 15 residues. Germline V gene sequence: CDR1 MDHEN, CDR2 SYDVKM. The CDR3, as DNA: TGTGCCAGCAGAACCGGGACAGGGCACTTCTACGAGCAGTACTTC. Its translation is CASRTGTGHFYEQYF.